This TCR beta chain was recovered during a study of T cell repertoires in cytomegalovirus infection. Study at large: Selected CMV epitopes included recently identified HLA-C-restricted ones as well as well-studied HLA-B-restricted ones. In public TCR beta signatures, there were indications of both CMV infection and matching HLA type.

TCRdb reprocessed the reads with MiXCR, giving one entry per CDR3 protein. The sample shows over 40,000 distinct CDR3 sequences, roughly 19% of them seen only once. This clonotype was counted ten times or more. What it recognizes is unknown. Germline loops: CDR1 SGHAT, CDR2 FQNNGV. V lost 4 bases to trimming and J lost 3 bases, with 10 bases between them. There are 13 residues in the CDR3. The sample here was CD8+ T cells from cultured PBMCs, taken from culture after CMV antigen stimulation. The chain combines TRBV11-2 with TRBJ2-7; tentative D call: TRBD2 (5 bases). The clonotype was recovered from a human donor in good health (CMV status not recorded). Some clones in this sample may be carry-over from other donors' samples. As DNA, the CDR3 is TGTGCCAGCAGCTCCCAGGCGGGCTACGAGCAGTACTTC. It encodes CASSSQAGYEQYF.